What follows are 21 T cell receptor beta chains derived from one specimen sequenced in a study of beta chain features in type 1 diabetes (dated by TCRdb to 2016 to 2019). Broad study findings and their caveats: A moderate but significant shortening of TCRB CDR3 length was observed in type 1 diabetes patients in all four CD4+ subsets.

Libraries were built with the immunoSEQ multiplex PCR assay. The entire isolated RNA was reverse transcribed using the High Capacity cDNA Reverse Transcription Kit, and thus expressed TCRB transcripts were sequenced. TCRdb's version of the immuneACCESS table is confined to in-frame rearrangements and falls short of the full clone set. An unresolved V gene accounts for under half of the shortfall where checked; the remainder is of unknown origin. This sample comprises roughly 100,000 clones, 28% of them detected only once. The top ten hold 0.5% to 0.6% of the sample. No antigen has been identified for these receptors. The sequencing sample was made of central memory CD4+ T cells from blood. These receptors all come from a woman aged 18-35 years with type 1 diabetes.

The genes are TRBV7-8 and TRBJ2-5; D is possibly TRBD2 (5 bases). The CDR3 spans 13 residues. The germline gives CDR1 SGHVS, CDR2 FQNEAQ. Trimming pared 6 bases from V and 1 base from J, leaving 9 bases between. The CDR3 coding sequence is TGTGCCAGCAGGACGGACTTCCAAGAGACCCAGTACTTC. Encoded protein: CASRTDFQETQYF.

This clone showed up just a few times. This chain uses TRBV15 with TRBJ1-2, with TRBD1 matching 10 bases. The CDR3 runs 17 residues. The V gene's germline CDR1 is LNHNV and CDR2 YYDKDF (reference sequence). V trimming: 0 bases; J trimming: 5 bases; junction bases outside the gene matches: 9. This CDR3 is CATSRDDRGPNVYGYTF. The DNA for the CDR3 is TGTGCCACCAGCAGAGATGACAGGGGGCCCAACGTTTATGGCTACACCTTC.

This chain joins TRBV19 and TRBJ1-3; D not resolved. The germline gives CDR1 LNHDA, CDR2 SQIVND (reference sequence). With 7 bases removed from V and 4 bases from J, the gap between germline ends came to 8 bases. The CDR3 has 12 residues. CDR3 sequence (DNA): TGTGCCAGTACAGTACGAGGAAACACCATATATTTT. Its translation is CASTVRGNTIYF.

This clone was found a few times. J is TRBJ1-5 and V is TRBV29-1; 8 bases align to TRBD1. J was trimmed by 3 bases and V by 6 bases; bases with no gene match: 7. This CDR3 has 14 amino acids. Germline assignment: CDR1 SQVTM and CDR2 ANQGSEA. CDR3 loop: CSVQQGGINQPQHF. CDR3 coding DNA: TGCAGCGTCCAACAGGGGGGAATCAATCAGCCCCAGCATTTT. Variable domain in full (rest from reference TRBV29-1 and TRBJ1-5): SAVISQKPSRDICQRGTSLTIQCQVDSQVTMMFWYRQQPGQSLTLIATANQGSEATYESGFVIDKFPISRPNLTFSTLTVSNMSPEDSSIYLCSVQQGGINQPQHFGDGTRLSIL.

There are a few counts of this clone. The rearrangement links TRBV30 to TRBJ1-2; TRBD1 matches 7 bases. Germline V lookup: CDR1 GTSNPN, CDR2 SVGIG (reference sequence). CDR3 length: 15 amino acids. Trimming at V came to 3 bases and at J to 5 bases, leaving 12 bases not matched to a gene. This CDR3 reads CAWRTGITPGYGYTF. The CDR3 DNA sequence: TGTGCCTGGAGGACAGGGATAACCCCGGGATATGGCTACACCTTC.

The V and J genes are TRBV5-4 and TRBJ2-5; the D gene is possibly TRBD2 (6 bases). This CDR3 has 17 residues. Per the germline V gene, CDR1 is SGHNT and CDR2 is YYREEE (reference sequence). The V end lost 3 bases, the J end lost 4 bases, and 22 bases lay between the germline ends. The CDR3 coding sequence is TGTGCCAGCAGCTCCCTCCTTTACGGGAGTGGGGGAGAGACCCAGTACTTC. Translated: CASSSLLYGSGGETQYF. The variable domain in full, with the rest retrieved from reference TRBV5-4 and TRBJ2-5, is ETGVTQSPTHLIKTRGQQVTLRCSSQSGHNTVSWYQQALGQGPQFIFQYYREEENGRGNFPPRFSGLQFPNYSSELNVNALELDDSALYLCASSSLLYGSGGETQYFGPGTRLLVL.

This clone was counted between two and nine times. V and J are TRBV28 and TRBJ1-2; TRBD1 is a possible D gene (5 bases). The CDR3 loop spans 11 amino acids. Trimming pared 5 bases from V and 7 bases from J, leaving 8 bases between. Per the germline V gene, CDR1 is MDHEN and CDR2 is SYDVKM. CDR3 loop: CASSLGAGYTF. CDR3 coding DNA: TGTGCCAGCAGTCTAGGGGCTGGCTACACCTTC.

Ten or more counts support this clone. The chain employs TRBV10-3 and TRBJ2-1; TRBD2 agrees at 14 bases. Germline CDR1 and CDR2: ENHRY and SYGVKD. This CDR3 spans 16 amino acids. The V and J ends lost 4 bases and 8 bases, in that order; junction bases with no gene match: 7. CDR3: CAISVGTSGSGHEQFF. The CDR3 nucleotides are TGTGCCATCAGTGTGGGGACTAGCGGGAGTGGCCATGAGCAGTTCTTC.

There are a few counts of this clone. The chain links TRBV9 to TRBJ1-2; 7 bases map to TRBD1. The CDR3 consists of 15 residues. CDR1 and CDR2 from the germline V gene are SGDLS and YYNGEE. Trimming cost V 0 bases and J 4 bases; bases outside gene matches: 6. The CDR3 nucleotides are TGTGCCAGCAGCGTAGTGTCGACAGGGCTCTATGGCTACACCTTC. Protein sequence: CASSVVSTGLYGYTF.

The chain links TRBV18 to TRBJ1-2; 8 positions match TRBD1. Germline V lookup: CDR1 KGHSH, CDR2 LQKENI. CDR3 length: 13 residues. After removal of 3 bases from V and 8 bases from J, the junction contained 5 bases not matched to a gene. The CDR3 loop is CASSPQGAKGYTF. The DNA for the CDR3 is TGTGCCAGCTCACCCCAGGGGGCGAAGGGCTACACCTTC.

This clone showed up just a few times. The rearrangement joins TRBV7-3 to TRBJ2-1, with TRBD1 matching 7 bases. Germline assignment: CDR1 SGHTA and CDR2 FQGTGA. With V trimmed by 5 bases and J by 12 bases, 10 bases remained unmatched. This CDR3 contains 13 residues. This chain's CDR3 is CASSLTAGGRQFF. As DNA, the CDR3 is TGTGCCAGCAGCCTTACGGCAGGGGGAAGGCAGTTCTTC.

In this sample, this clone turned up a few times. The chain links TRBV7-2 to TRBJ1-4; D remains unclear. CDR1 SGHTA and CDR2 FQGNSA come from the germline V gene. The V end lost 1 base, the J end lost 5 bases, and 11 bases lay between the germline ends. This CDR3 has 15 residues. The CDR3: CASSLDFGENEKLFF. CDR3 sequence (DNA): TGTGCCAGCAGCTTAGATTTTGGGGAGAATGAAAAACTGTTTTTT.

This clone has only a few counts. This chain uses TRBV19 with TRBJ2-1; TRBD2 might be the D (5 bases). Germline assignment: CDR1 LNHDA and CDR2 SQIVND (reference sequence). Trimming shortened V by 3 bases and J by 9 bases, and 6 bases separated the two germline ends. The CDR3 loop spans 11 amino acids. The DNA of the CDR3 is TGTGCCAGTAGTATCGAGGGTGAGCAGTTCTTC. Residues: CASSIEGEQFF. Combining the CDR3 with reference TRBV19 and TRBJ2-1 gives the whole variable domain DGGITQSPKYLFRKEGQNVTLSCEQNLNHDAMYWYRQDPGQGLRLIYYSQIVNDFQKGDIAEGYSVSREKKESFPLTVTSAQKNPTAFYLCASSIEGEQFFGPGTRLTVL.

The chain couples TRBV11-1 to TRBJ1-3, with D possibly TRBD1 on 6 matching bases. Trimming took 3 bases from V and 5 from J, leaving 11 bases between them. CDR1 and CDR2 (germline): SGHAT, FQDESV (reference sequence). The CDR3 totals 14 residues. The CDR3 sequence is CASSFSDSRNTIYF. For the CDR3, the DNA is TGTGCCAGCAGCTTCTCGGACAGTAGAAACACCATATATTTT.

This clone was picked up a small number of times. This sequence joins TRBV27 and TRBJ2-2, with D possibly being TRBD2 (6 bases). CDR1 is MNHEY and CDR2 is SMNVEV in the germline V gene (reference sequence). Trimming pared 11 bases from V and 0 bases from J, leaving 13 bases between. The CDR3 extends over 14 amino acids. CDR3 nucleotides: TGTGCCGTCCGTAGCGGAACGAACACCGGGGAGCTGTTTTTT. Protein product: CAVRSGTNTGELFF.

The V gene is TRBV5-1, the J gene TRBJ2-3, with D possibly being TRBD2 (5 bases). Trimming shortened V by 4 bases and J by 4 bases, and 13 bases separated the two germline ends. The CDR3 loop spans 14 amino acids. Germline loops: CDR1 SGHRS, CDR2 YFSETQ. The CDR3 DNA is TGCGCCAGCAGCCCTGGACTCCACTCAGATACGCAGTATTTT. Residues: CASSPGLHSDTQYF.

The J gene is TRBJ2-5, the V gene TRBV4-3; TRBD2 agrees at 9 bases. The CDR3 spans 16 residues. V was clipped by 0 bases and J by 5 bases; unmatched bases: 7. Germline V CDR1 and CDR2: LGHNA, YSLEER. CDR3 in DNA: TGCGCCAGCAGCCAAGAATCTAGCGGGACATGGGAGACCCAGTACTTC. This translates into CASSQESSGTWETQYF.

The rearrangement joins TRBV28 to TRBJ1-2; TRBD1 matches 7 bases. V trimming: 0 bases; J trimming: 3 bases; junction bases outside the gene matches: 1. The CDR3 extends over 14 amino acids. CDR1 is MDHEN, CDR2 SYDVKM, per germline. CDR3 loop: CASSLWTGHYGYTF. The DNA for the CDR3 is TGTGCCAGCAGTTTATGGACAGGGCACTATGGCTACACCTTC.

The chain has TRBV5-4 and TRBJ2-2; 10 bases are shared with TRBD2. The CDR3 is 15 residues long. With V trimmed by 4 bases and J by 6 bases, 6 bases remained unmatched. CDR1 is SGHNT, CDR2 YYREEE, per germline (reference sequence). Here the CDR3 reads CASSTGTSAAGELFF. CDR3 in DNA: TGTGCCAGCAGCACCGGGACTAGCGCCGCCGGGGAGCTGTTTTTT.

This clone was recorded at least ten times. The chain combines TRBV14 with TRBJ2-7, with D possibly being TRBD2 (5 bases). Germline-derived CDR1 and CDR2 are SGHDN and FVKESK. The CDR3 contains 13 residues. V dropped 6 bases and J dropped 1 base, with 10 bases sitting between them. The CDR3 loop is CASRRADSYEQYF. In DNA, the CDR3 is TGTGCCAGCAGGAGGGCGGATTCCTACGAGCAGTACTTC. Using reference TRBV14 and TRBJ2-7 for the parts outside the CDR3, the full variable domain is EAGVTQFPSHSVIEKGQTVTLRCDPISGHDNLYWYRRVMGKEIKFLLHFVKESKQDESGMPNNRFLAERTGGTYSTLKVQPAELEDSGVYFCASRRADSYEQYFGPGTRLTVT.

The chain carries TRBV29-1 and TRBJ2-1; a weak D match, TRBD2 (5 bases). CDR1 is SQVTM and CDR2 is ANQGSEA in the germline V gene. With 3 bases removed from V and 0 bases from J, the gap between germline ends came to 15 bases. The CDR3 length is 16 residues. CDR3 protein: CSVEDLSFGSYNEQFF. The CDR3 DNA is TGCAGCGTTGAGGACTTGTCGTTTGGCTCCTACAATGAGCAGTTCTTC.